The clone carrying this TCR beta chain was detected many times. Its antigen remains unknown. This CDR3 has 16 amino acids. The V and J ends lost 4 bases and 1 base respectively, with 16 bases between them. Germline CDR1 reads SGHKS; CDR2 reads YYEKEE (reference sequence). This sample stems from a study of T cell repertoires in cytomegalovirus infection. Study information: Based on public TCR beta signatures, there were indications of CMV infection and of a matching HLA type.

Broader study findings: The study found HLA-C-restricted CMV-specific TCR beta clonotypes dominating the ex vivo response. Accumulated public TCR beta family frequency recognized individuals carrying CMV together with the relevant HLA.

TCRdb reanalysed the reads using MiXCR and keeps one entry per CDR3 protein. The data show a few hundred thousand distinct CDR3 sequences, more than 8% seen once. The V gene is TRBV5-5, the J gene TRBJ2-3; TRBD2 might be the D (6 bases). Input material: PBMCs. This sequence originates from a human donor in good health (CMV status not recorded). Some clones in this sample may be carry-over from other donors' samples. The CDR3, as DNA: TGTGCCAGCAGCGCGGGGCATGGTTCTCGCACAGATACGCAGTATTTT. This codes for CASSAGHGSRTDTQYF. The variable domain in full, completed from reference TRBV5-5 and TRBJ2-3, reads DAGVTQSPTHLIKTRGQQVTLRCSPISGHKSVSWYQQVLGQGPQFIFQYYEKEERGRGNFPDRFSARQFPNYSSELNVNALLLGDSALYLCASSAGHGSRTDTQYFGPGTRLTVL.